Below, 28 T cell receptor beta chains from the same sample are listed, as sequenced in a study of blood T cell repertoires in COVID-19. The protocol was immunoSEQ multiplex PCR, while the TCRdb copy is restricted to in-frame clones and leaves out a portion. Of around 140,000 clones in the sample, about 80% were seen once. The sequencing input was peripheral blood. The origin of the receptors is a man in his 70s who had recovered from COVID-19.

The gene calls are TRBV7-9 and TRBJ2-1; D is perhaps TRBD2 (5 bases). The CDR3 has 14 residues. Germline CDR1 SEHNR, CDR2 FQNEAQ (reference sequence). Trimming cost V 0 bases and J 6 bases, with 9 bases left between them. As DNA, the CDR3 is TGTGCCAGCAGCTTAGCGGGAGTAATCAATGAGCAGTTCTTC. Its translation is CASSLAGVINEQFF.

The V call is TRBV5-5, the J call TRBJ1-1; unclear D gene. CDR3 length equals 14 residues. Trimming pared 4 bases from V and 1 base from J, leaving 11 bases between. Germline loops: CDR1 SGHKS, CDR2 YYEKEE (reference sequence). The DNA of the CDR3 is TGTGCCAGCAGCCCAACGGCGGCGAACACTGAAGCTTTCTTT. Encoded protein: CASSPTAANTEAFF.

In nucleotides, the CDR3 is TGTGCTAGTGGTTTTACCGGCGAGCAGTACTTC. Protein: CASGFTGEQYF. The chain links TRBV12-5 to TRBJ2-7; D ambiguous. CDR1 is LGHNT, CDR2 FRNRAP, per germline. Trimming shortened V by 3 bases and J by 6 bases, and 6 bases separated the two germline ends. The CDR3 runs 11 residues.

This clone was observed a single time. The chain employs TRBV5-3 and TRBJ2-7; the match to TRBD2 covers 8 bases. TRBV5-3 is an ORF; its function is uncertain. This CDR3 comprises 14 residues. After removal of 4 bases from V and 6 bases from J, the junction contained 9 bases not matched to a gene. As DNA, the CDR3 is TGTGCCAGAAGCCTCAAGCGGGAGTCTAGCGAGCAGTACTTC. This sequence encodes CARSLKRESSEQYF.

The CDR3 spells CASSLEPGTDTQYF. The CDR3 DNA reads as TGCGCCAGCAGCTTGGAACCGGGCACAGATACGCAGTATTTT. The chain couples TRBV5-1 to TRBJ2-3, with D unclear. CDR1 is SGHRS and CDR2 is YFSETQ in the germline V gene. CDR3 length: 14 amino acids. The germline V and J ends were trimmed by 0 bases and 1 base, with 6 bases remaining between them.

This chain uses TRBV29-1 with TRBJ2-3, with D perhaps matching TRBD1 (6 bases). V lost 7 bases to trimming and J lost 4 bases, with 24 bases between them. The CDR3 loop spans 16 amino acids. Looked up from germline, CDR1 is SQVTM and CDR2 is ANQGSEA. The CDR3 here is CSALGGSGGLSDTQYF. CDR3 coding DNA: TGCAGCGCCCTAGGGGGTTCCGGAGGCCTTTCAGATACGCAGTATTTT.

The genes are TRBV3-1 (or the pseudogene TRBV3-2) and TRBJ2-1; TRBD2 matches 12 bases. The germline V gene encodes CDR1 LGHDT and CDR2 YNNKEL (reference sequence). V shed 5 bases and J 5 bases; nucleotides not matched to a gene: 7. This CDR3 region has 16 residues. The CDR3 DNA sequence: TGTGCCAGCAGCTCCTGGACTAGCGGGAAAAACAATGAGCAGTTCTTC. As protein: CASSSWTSGKNNEQFF.

The chain has TRBV24-1 and TRBJ1-1; unclear D gene. The CDR3 loop spans 15 amino acids. CDR1 is KGHDR and CDR2 is SFDVKD in the germline V gene. Trimming took 0 bases from V and 4 from J, leaving 11 bases between them. The CDR3 region is CATSDLRIEATEAFF. Written as DNA, the CDR3 is TGTGCCACCAGTGATTTGAGGATAGAGGCCACTGAAGCTTTCTTT.

V is TRBV19 and J is TRBJ1-2; D ambiguous. V was cut by 2 bases and J by 7 bases, with 20 bases left in between. Germline CDR1 is LNHDA and CDR2 is SQIVND (reference sequence). The CDR3 contains 16 residues. CDR3 nucleotide sequence: TGTGCCAGTAGTATATTAATGGAGGATCGGCGGGCTGGCTACACCTTC. Amino acid sequence: CASSILMEDRRAGYTF.

A few counts support this clone. The genes are TRBV30 and TRBJ1-1; the D is unclear. Germline V gives CDR1 GTSNPN, CDR2 SVGIG (reference sequence). This CDR3 has 15 amino acids. Trimming removed 5 bases from V and 0 bases from J, with 16 bases in between. CDR3 in amino acids: CAWSNFFVMNTEAFF. The DNA of the CDR3 is TGTGCCTGGTCCAACTTCTTCGTCATGAACACTGAAGCTTTCTTT. The full variable domain, rest sourced from reference TRBV30 and TRBJ1-1, is SQTIHQWPATLVQPVGSPLSLECTVEGTSNPNLYWYRQAAGRGLQLLFYSVGIGQISSEVPQNLSASRPQDRQFILSSKKLLLSDSGFYLCAWSNFFVMNTEAFFGQGTRLTVV.

The genes are TRBV7-6 and TRBJ2-7; TRBD2 matches 9 bases. The CDR3 runs 18 residues. Germline V gives CDR1 SGHVS, CDR2 FNYEAQ. V gave up 4 bases and J gave up 0 bases; unmatched junction bases: 13. The CDR3 protein is CASSSSGIAGESSYEQYF. Here the CDR3 DNA reads TGTGCCAGCAGCTCGTCCGGAATAGCGGGAGAGAGCTCCTACGAGCAGTACTTC.

J is TRBJ2-1 and V is TRBV4-3; the match to TRBD2 covers 9 bases. The CDR3 has 15 residues. With 4 bases clipped from V and 6 bases from J, the junction kept 7 bases outside the gene matches. The V gene's germline CDR1 is LGHNA and CDR2 YSLEER. The CDR3 region has the DNA TGCGCCAGCAGCCTCGGGGCGGGAGGGCGCAATGAGCAGTTCTTC. Its protein is CASSLGAGGRNEQFF.

This rearrangement joins TRBV3-1 (or the pseudogene TRBV3-2) to TRBJ2-7; 12 bases are shared with TRBD2. The CDR3 loop spans 15 amino acids. The junction had 2 bases not matched to a gene; V was cut back by 1 base and J by 4 bases. CDR1 is LGHDT, CDR2 YNNKEL, per germline (reference sequence). CDR3 protein: CASSQGLAGVYEQYF. The CDR3 DNA follows: TGTGCCAGCAGCCAAGGACTAGCGGGAGTGTACGAGCAGTACTTC.

The chain has TRBV7-2 and TRBJ2-7; 9 bases are a match to TRBD2. Germline V CDR1 and CDR2: SGHTA, FQGNSA. This CDR3 is built from 13 residues. Losses at the gene ends were 5 bases for V and 7 bases for J; bases not matched to a gene: 6. The CDR3 region has the DNA TGTGCCAGCAGCCGCGGACTAGCGAGGGAGCAGTACTTC. It yields the protein CASSRGLAREQYF.

This clone was observed a single time. The chain uses TRBV27 and TRBJ2-5; perhaps TRBD1 as D (6 bases). This CDR3 contains 15 residues. V lost 5 bases and J 2 bases, leaving 15 bases between the germline ends. Germline CDR1 and CDR2: MNHEY and SMNVEV (reference sequence). The CDR3 loop reads CASSLRDTLQETQYF. CDR3 DNA: TGTGCCAGCAGTCTGAGGGACACATTACAAGAGACCCAGTACTTC.

This clone occurred many times. The rearrangement uses TRBV6-2 or TRBV6-3 and TRBJ2-1; tentatively, D is TRBD1 (5 bases). Germline V gene lookup returns CDR1 MNHEY and CDR2 SVGEGT. This CDR3 is 18 amino acids long. V lost 2 bases and J lost 4, with 21 bases in between. CDR3 in amino acids: CASSYPSGAGSGYNEQFF. Written as DNA, the CDR3 is TGTGCCAGCAGTTACCCAAGTGGGGCAGGGTCCGGTTACAATGAGCAGTTCTTC.

This chain links TRBV29-1 with TRBJ2-5; 7 bases agree with TRBD2. The ends lost 7 bases at V and 2 bases at J; junction bases unmatched: 7. CDR1 is SQVTM and CDR2 is ANQGSEA in the germline V gene. The length of the CDR3 is 13 residues. For the CDR3, the DNA is TGCAGCGCCGGGGGGTGGTCGCAAGAGACCCAGTACTTC. This translates into CSAGGWSQETQYF.

J is TRBJ2-5 and V is TRBV24-1; 11 nucleotides line up with TRBD2. V gave up 5 bases and J gave up 3 bases; unmatched junction bases: 7. Germline assignment: CDR1 KGHDR and CDR2 SFDVKD. CDR3 length equals 16 residues. The CDR3 protein is CATSGTGTSGKETQYF. The CDR3 DNA follows: TGTGCCACCAGTGGGACCGGGACTAGCGGTAAAGAGACCCAGTACTTC.

This clone was picked up a small number of times. The CDR3: CSLNRVHEQYF. The CDR3 region has the DNA TGCAGTCTGAACAGGGTCCACGAGCAGTACTTC. The chain couples TRBV20-1 to TRBJ2-7; a weak D match, TRBD1 (6 bases). The V end lost 8 bases, the J end lost 5 bases, and 13 bases lay between the germline ends. Germline V gives CDR1 DFQATT, CDR2 SNEGSKA (reference sequence). The CDR3 extends over 11 amino acids.

The V and J genes are TRBV7-8 and TRBJ2-7, with D hard to call. Trimming pared 8 bases from V and 3 bases from J, leaving 26 bases between. The CDR3 length is 17 residues. The germline V gene has CDR1 SGHVS and CDR2 FQNEAQ. CDR3 protein: CASVRSLLEPKDYEQYF. The CDR3 DNA follows: TGTGCCAGCGTTCGGAGTTTATTGGAACCGAAAGACTACGAGCAGTACTTC.

The chain uses TRBV27 and TRBJ2-1; TRBD2 matches at 10 bases. J lost 7 bases, V lost 5 bases, and 11 bases had no gene match. The germline CDR1 and CDR2 sequences are MNHEY and SMNVEV (reference sequence). This CDR3 comprises 16 residues. Here the CDR3 DNA reads TGTGCCAGCAGTCCCTCTTCTAGCGGGAGAAGTAATGAGCAGTTCTTC. Its protein product is CASSPSSSGRSNEQFF.

This clone appeared a single time. V gene TRBV28 combines with J gene TRBJ1-2; 9 bases are a match to TRBD1. The germline gives CDR1 MDHEN, CDR2 SYDVKM. The CDR3 is 12 residues long. V gave up 10 bases and J gave up 4 bases; unmatched junction bases: 4. CDR3 bases: TGTGCCATACAGGGGGCGGTCTATGGCTACACCTTC. Translation gives CAIQGAVYGYTF.

The chain recombines TRBV19 with TRBJ1-3; a weak D match, TRBD1 (6 bases). This CDR3 is built from 17 residues. Germline CDR1 and CDR2: LNHDA and SQIVND (reference sequence). Trimming removed 5 bases from V and 2 bases from J, with 19 bases in between. CDR3 nucleotide sequence: TGTGCCAGTAGTGCATCGGGACAAAACAGGGCTGGAAACACCATATATTTT. Its protein is CASSASGQNRAGNTIYF. Drawing the rest from reference TRBV19 and TRBJ1-3, the complete variable domain is DGGITQSPKYLFRKEGQNVTLSCEQNLNHDAMYWYRQDPGQGLRLIYYSQIVNDFQKGDIAEGYSVSREKKESFPLTVTSAQKNPTAFYLCASSASGQNRAGNTIYFGEGSWLTVV.

The V call is TRBV12-5, the J call TRBJ2-2; D remains ambiguous. Trimming stripped 2 bases from V and 4 bases from J, with 11 bases between. Germline CDR1 LGHNT, CDR2 FRNRAP. CDR3 length: 15 residues. CDR3 region: CASGLRWPFTGELFF. The CDR3 coding sequence is TGTGCTAGTGGTTTGCGCTGGCCCTTCACCGGGGAGCTGTTTTTT.

J is TRBJ1-2 and V is TRBV19, with TRBD1 matching over 9 bases. This CDR3 contains 13 residues. The germline gives CDR1 LNHDA, CDR2 SQIVND (reference sequence). V shed 6 bases, J shed 4 bases, and the junction held 3 bases outside the gene matches. The CDR3 protein is CASRGQGIYGYTF. The DNA for the CDR3 is TGTGCCAGTAGGGGACAGGGAATCTATGGCTACACCTTC.

This clone was observed a single time. The rearrangement joins TRBV25-1 to TRBJ2-7; 13 bases agree with TRBD2. The trim removed 7 bases at V and 5 bases at J, leaving 5 bases unmatched. Germline V gene data show CDR1 as MGHDK and CDR2 as SYGVNS. This CDR3 comprises 14 residues. The CDR3 DNA sequence: TGTGCCAGCAACTGGGGGACTAGCGGGAACGAGCAGTACTTC. Residues: CASNWGTSGNEQYF.

This clone was picked up a small number of times. The gene calls are TRBV7-6 and TRBJ2-2, with TRBD1 matching 9 bases. V lost 0 bases to trimming and J lost 5 bases; unmatched junction nucleotides: 4. The CDR3 loop spans 16 amino acids. CDR1 and CDR2 (germline): SGHVS, FNYEAQ. This CDR3 reads CASSLAQGAVTGELFF. CDR3 DNA: TGTGCCAGCAGCTTAGCACAGGGGGCCGTAACCGGGGAGCTGTTTTTT.

V usage is TRBV5-1 and J usage is TRBJ2-5, with 7 nucleotides matching TRBD2. V trimming: 0 bases; J trimming: 5 bases; junction bases outside the gene matches: 10. This CDR3 has 16 residues. Germline V CDR1 and CDR2: SGHRS, YFSETQ. This chain's CDR3 is CASSLVAGVAGETQYF. Here the CDR3 DNA reads TGCGCCAGCAGCTTGGTGGCGGGAGTGGCGGGGGAGACCCAGTACTTC.